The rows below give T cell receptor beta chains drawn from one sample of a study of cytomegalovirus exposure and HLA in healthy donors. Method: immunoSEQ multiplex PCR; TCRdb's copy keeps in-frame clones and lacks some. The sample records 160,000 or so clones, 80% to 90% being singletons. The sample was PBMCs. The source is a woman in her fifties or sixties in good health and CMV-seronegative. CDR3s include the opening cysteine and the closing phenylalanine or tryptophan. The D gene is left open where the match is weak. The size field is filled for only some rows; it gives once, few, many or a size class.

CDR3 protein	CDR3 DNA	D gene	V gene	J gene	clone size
CATRGAGGSYEQYF	TGTGCCACCAGGGGCGCGGGAGGGTCATACGAGCAGTACTTC	TRBD2	TRBV15	TRBJ2-7	once
CASGRLAGDGNEQFF	TGTGCTAGTGGCCGTCTAGCGGGAGACGGCAATGAGCAGTTCTTC	TRBD2	TRBV12-5	TRBJ2-1	-
CASTMNTEAFF	TGTGCCTCGACAATGAACACTGAAGCTTTCTTT	-	TRBV10-3	TRBJ1-1	-
CASSADITGTSSMMGELFF	TGTGCCAGCAGCGCCGACATAACGGGGACTTCCTCAATGATGGGGGAGCTGTTTTTT	-	TRBV9	TRBJ2-2	-
CASSRTDQANYGYTF	TGTGCCAGCTCCCGGACAGACCAAGCTAACTATGGCTACACCTTC	-	TRBV4-2	TRBJ1-2	-
CSVIQGRQTEAFF	TGCAGCGTCATACAGGGACGTCAGACTGAAGCTTTCTTT	-	TRBV29-1	TRBJ1-1	-
CASSLRTEAFF	TGTGCCAGCAGCCTCCGCACTGAAGCTTTCTTT	-	TRBV5-4	TRBJ1-1	-
CASSVVGAGSYTF	TGTGCCAGCAGCGTAGTTGGGGCAGGAAGCTACACCTTC	-	TRBV9	TRBJ1-2	once
CASSLGSERVNEQFF	TGTGCCAGCAGCTTAGGCTCAGAGAGGGTCAATGAGCAGTTCTTC	-	TRBV7-2	TRBJ2-1	-
CASSSTGGGGKLFF	TGTGCCAGCAGCTCCACGGGTGGGGGCGGAAAACTGTTTTTT	-	TRBV7-2	TRBJ1-4	few
CASSYNGGFTTIYF	TGCGCCAGCAGCTACAATGGAGGGTTTACTACCATATATTTT	-	TRBV5-1	TRBJ1-3	-
CASSIEGTGYASYNEQFF	TGTGCCAGTAGTATAGAGGGGACAGGCTACGCTTCCTACAATGAGCAGTTCTTC	TRBD1	TRBV19	TRBJ2-1	-
CASSLASPSGISTDTQYF	TGCGCCAGCAGCTTGGCCTCCCCTAGCGGGATCAGCACAGATACGCAGTATTTT	TRBD2	TRBV5-1	TRBJ2-3	-
CASSLALGTEAFF	TGTGCCAGCAGCCTAGCCCTGGGGACTGAAGCTTTCTTT	-	TRBV5-8	TRBJ1-1	-
CASRPTGAGELFF	TGTGCCAGCAGACCCACAGGGGCCGGGGAGCTGTTTTTT	TRBD1	TRBV6-6	TRBJ2-2	-
CASRRRSGSSYEQYF	TGTGCCAGCAGAAGGAGGAGCGGGAGCTCTTACGAGCAGTACTTC	TRBD2	TRBV2	TRBJ2-7	-